The 17 T cell receptor beta chains in this list originate from one sample, sequenced in a study of T cell repertoires in cytomegalovirus infection. TCRdb re-called the reads with MiXCR, one entry per CDR3 protein. The sample gives hundreds of thousands of distinct CDR3 sequences, around 30% of which show up once; 15% to 20% is in the top ten. No cognate antigen is known for these TCRs. This specimen consisted of cultured PBMCs, obtained from culture after CMV antigen stimulation. The receptors stem from a human donor in good health (CMV status not recorded). Some clones in this sample may be carry-over from other donors' samples.

The chain is built from TRBV5-1 and TRBJ1-3; TRBD1 agrees at 8 bases. The CDR3 has 16 residues. After removal of 4 bases from V and 3 bases from J, the junction contained 9 bases not matched to a gene. Germline V gene data show CDR1 as SGHRS and CDR2 as YFSETQ. As DNA, the CDR3 is TGCGCCAGCAGCGAAGGACAGGGCTCATATGGAAACACCATATATTTT. Encoded protein: CASSEGQGSYGNTIYF. The variable domain in full, with the rest retrieved from reference TRBV5-1 and TRBJ1-3, is KAGVTQTPRYLIKTRGQQVTLSCSPISGHRSVSWYQQTPGQGLQFLFEYFSETQRNKGNFPGRFSGRQFSNSRSEMNVSTLELGDSALYLCASSEGQGSYGNTIYFGEGSWLTVV.

In its sample, this clonotype was seen a few times. The rearrangement joins TRBV7-2 to TRBJ2-7; 11 nucleotides agree with TRBD2. The length of the CDR3 is 15 residues. With V trimmed by 0 bases and J by 4 bases, 2 bases remained unmatched. CDR1 and CDR2 from the germline V gene are SGHTA and FQGNSA. CDR3 DNA sequence: TGTGCCAGCAGCTTAGCGACTAGCGGGGTTTACGAGCAGTACTTC. Translating it yields CASSLATSGVYEQYF.

V usage is TRBV12-3 or TRBV12-4 and J usage is TRBJ1-3; the D gene is possibly TRBD1 (5 bases). The V gene lost 11 bases and the J gene lost 3 bases, with 23 bases spanning the gap. The CDR3 spans 16 residues. The CDR3 loop is CAANDGTESLGNTIYF. The DNA for the CDR3 is TGTGCCGCCAACGACGGGACGGAGAGTCTTGGAAACACCATATATTTT.

The table lists this clonotype with a count of one. CDR3 region: CASQGGTLHF. CDR3 in DNA: TGTGCCAGCCAGGGCGGAACACTCCACTTT. The chain is built from TRBV2 and TRBJ1-6; TRBD1 is a possible D gene (5 bases). This CDR3 is built from 10 residues. The ends were cut back, 8 bases at V and 16 bases at J, with 12 bases in the middle. Germline CDR1 reads SNHLY; CDR2 reads FYNNEI.

V is TRBV11-2 and J is TRBJ2-5; possibly TRBD1 for D (5 bases). Per germline, CDR1 SGHAT and CDR2 FQNNGV. Trimming cost V 6 bases and J 5 bases, with 19 bases left between them. This CDR3 has 15 amino acids. The CDR3 region has the DNA TGTGCCAGCAGGTCCCCCCAAGGCAGGGTGGAGACCCAGTACTTC. Its protein product is CASRSPQGRVETQYF.

The count of this clonotype is one. This chain uses TRBV30 with TRBJ1-1; no clear D. There are 17 residues in the CDR3. The V and J ends lost 1 base and 2 bases respectively, with 20 bases between them. The germline CDR1 and CDR2 sequences are GTSNPN and SVGIG (reference sequence). The CDR3: CAWSGARIPTYNTEAFF. The CDR3 coding sequence is TGTGCCTGGAGTGGGGCTCGGATCCCTACATACAACACTGAAGCTTTCTTT.

A few counts support this clonotype. The chain carries TRBV7-6 and TRBJ2-2, with D hard to call. Trimming left V 1 base short and J 6 bases short, with 24 bases between. This CDR3 is 19 amino acids long. The germline CDR1 and CDR2 sequences are SGHVS and FNYEAQ. CDR3 coding DNA: TGTGCCAGCAGCTTAGGACCTGGTATAGCCCGCCTAGAGGCCGGGGAGCTGTTTTTT. It codes for CASSLGPGIARLEAGELFF.

With regard to this clonotype: A read error is likely, as this CDR3 ends without the conserved phenylalanine or tryptophan. The CDR3 protein is CASSPRAGSGELAKNIQYL. CDR3 DNA: TGTGCCAGCAGCCCCCGCGCCGGCAGCGGGGAACTAGCCAAAAACATTCAGTACCTC. J is TRBJ2-4 and V is TRBV7-2; 7 nucleotides match TRBD2. CDR1 and CDR2 (germline): SGHTA, FQGNSA. J was trimmed by 0 bases and V by 5 bases; bases with no gene match: 16. This CDR3 has 19 amino acids.

The V gene is TRBV9, the J gene TRBJ2-7; tentative D call: TRBD2 (5 bases). Germline CDR1 reads SGDLS; CDR2 reads YYNGEE. The CDR3 covers 14 residues. Trimming cost V 4 bases and J 0 bases, with 11 bases left between them. CDR3 amino acids: CASSLDSFSYEQYF. Here the CDR3 DNA reads TGTGCCAGCAGCTTGGACTCCTTCTCCTACGAGCAGTACTTC.

The V call is TRBV10-3, the J call TRBJ2-1; D is tentatively TRBD1 or TRBD2 (5 bases each). CDR3 length: 13 amino acids. Germline V gene lookup returns CDR1 ENHRY and CDR2 SYGVKD. The V end lost 6 bases, the J end lost 15 bases, and 21 bases lay between the germline ends. CDR3 region: CAISSIMGDPPFF. CDR3 bases: TGTGCCATCAGCTCGATTATGGGGGACCCTCCGTTCTTC.

The chain is built from TRBV7-6 and TRBJ2-1; TRBD2 matches at 9 bases. The CDR3 runs to 17 residues. The germline gives CDR1 SGHVS, CDR2 FNYEAQ. Germline trimming cut 5 bases from V and 4 bases from J; bases unmatched to any gene: 12. CDR3 sequence: CASSKNLLAGIYNEQFF. CDR3 DNA: TGTGCCAGCAGCAAAAACCTCCTAGCGGGGATATACAATGAGCAGTTCTTC. The variable domain in full, completed from reference TRBV7-6 and TRBJ2-1, reads GAGVSQSPRYKVTKRGQDVALRCDPISGHVSLYWYRQALGQGPEFLTYFNYEAQQDKSGLPNDRFSAERPEGSISTLTIQRTEQRDSAMYRCASSKNLLAGIYNEQFFGPGTRLTVL.

There are a few counts of this clonotype. The chain has TRBV7-2 and TRBJ1-2, with D possibly being TRBD1 (5 bases). Trimming removed 3 bases at V and 8 bases at J, with 19 bases between. Germline assignment: CDR1 SGHTA and CDR2 FQGNSA. The CDR3 loop spans 15 amino acids. Written as DNA, the CDR3 is TGTGCCAGCAGCTTCCGTAGGGGCTCATTTTCCGGCTACACCTTC. This translates into CASSFRRGSFSGYTF.

This rearrangement joins TRBV5-1 to TRBJ1-6; a possible D gene is TRBD1 (5 bases). From germline, CDR1 is SGHRS and CDR2 YFSETQ. The CDR3 runs 18 residues. The V end was cut by 2 bases, the J end by 9 bases, with 24 bases between. CDR3 in amino acids: CASSFDGGTGIVSSPLHF. DNA for the CDR3: TGCGCCAGCAGCTTCGATGGGGGTACCGGGATCGTGAGTTCACCCCTCCACTTT. Looking up the rest from reference TRBV5-1 and TRBJ1-6 gives the full variable domain: KAGVTQTPRYLIKTRGQQVTLSCSPISGHRSVSWYQQTPGQGLQFLFEYFSETQRNKGNFPGRFSGRQFSNSRSEMNVSTLELGDSALYLCASSFDGGTGIVSSPLHFGNGTRLTVT.

This clonotype was seen a handful of times. The chain is built from TRBV19 and TRBJ2-2; no firm D call. The V end lost 4 bases, the J end lost 2 bases, and 5 bases lay between the germline ends. Germline-derived CDR1 and CDR2 are LNHDA and SQIVND (reference sequence). This CDR3 has 13 residues. In DNA form, the CDR3 reads TGTGCCAGTAGTAACACAAACACCGGGGAGCTGTTTTTT. It yields the protein CASSNTNTGELFF.

The table lists this clonotype with a few counts. The chain couples TRBV5-4 to TRBJ1-1; D is undetermined. The CDR3 totals 14 residues. V gave up 4 bases and J gave up 0 bases, with 10 bases separating them. The germline gives CDR1 SGHNT, CDR2 YYREEE (reference sequence). The CDR3 nucleotides read TGTGCCAGCAGCCCTTCTAGTTTGAACACTGAAGCTTTCTTT. Translated, it gives CASSPSSLNTEAFF.

This clonotype was seen ten or more times. The J gene is TRBJ1-2, the V gene TRBV7-2; 11 bases agree with TRBD1. CDR3 size: 16 residues. The trim removed 5 bases at V and 4 bases at J, leaving 9 bases unmatched. Germline lookup yields CDR1 SGHTA and CDR2 FQGNSA. This CDR3 is CASSLITGTGGYGYTF. The CDR3 nucleotides are TGTGCCAGCAGCCTTATAACCGGGACAGGGGGCTATGGCTACACCTTC. The full variable domain, its missing parts supplied by reference TRBV7-2 and TRBJ1-2, is GAGVSQSPSNKVTEKGKDVELRCDPISGHTALYWYRQSLGQGLEFLIYFQGNSAPDKSGLPSDRFSAERTGGSVSTLTIQRTQQEDSAVYLCASSLITGTGGYGYTFGSGTRLTVV.

The rearrangement joins TRBV5-1 to TRBJ2-5; D is possibly TRBD1 (6 bases). With 3 bases removed from V and 1 base from J, the gap between germline ends came to 13 bases. This CDR3 is 15 amino acids long. The germline CDR1 and CDR2 sequences are SGHRS and YFSETQ. The CDR3 spells CASSSGTPIQETQYF. CDR3 coding DNA: TGCGCCAGCAGCTCCGGGACACCGATCCAAGAGACCCAGTACTTC.